This T cell receptor (beta chain) was retrieved from a study of shared clonotypes between healthy human individuals. Study conclusions and caveats: Sequencing depth was expected to affect clonotype sharing among donors.

V gave up 5 bases and J gave up 0 bases, with 11 bases separating them. The germline gives CDR1 LNHNV, CDR2 YYDKDF (reference sequence). The CDR3 runs 15 residues. Samples underwent the assay at deep level. Using immunoSEQ multiplex PCR, the repertoire was profiled, and TCRdb retains in-frame clones only, with some absent. The repertoire consists of a few hundred thousand clones, with about 73% occurring once and the leading ten covering 10%. Comments on this clone: The antigen remains undetermined.

The receptor was derived from a man aged 25 to 40 in good health. Sequenced: memory CD4+ T cells sorted from blood. Subset meaning: CD45RA-negative fraction. The chain combines TRBV15 with TRBJ1-3, with D unclear. CDR3 DNA sequence: TGTGCCACCAGCCAAAGACCCATCTCTGGAAACACCATATATTTT. Its translation: CATSQRPISGNTIYF.